Presented here are 10 T cell receptor beta chains from one specimen sequenced in a study of blood T cell repertoires in COVID-19. The protocol was immunoSEQ multiplex PCR, while the TCRdb copy is restricted to in-frame clones and leaves out a portion. The table shows around 500,000 clones, with 70% to 90% occurring only once. Sequenced: PBMCs or T cells enriched from blood (not recorded which). These receptors were collected from a woman aged 60 to 75 who had recovered from COVID-19.

This chain joins TRBV10-1 and TRBJ2-1, with D perhaps TRBD2 (7 bases). The germline V gene has CDR1 WNHNN and CDR2 SYGVQD (reference sequence). This CDR3 is 14 amino acids long. V was clipped by 11 bases and J by 3 bases, with 17 bases between them. The CDR3 nucleotides are TGCGCCGCGCAGGGGCGGGGGAGCTACAATGAGCAGTTCTTC. Amino acids: CAAQGRGSYNEQFF.

Points on this clone: The sample holds other DNA sequences that translate to the same CDR3. The J gene is TRBJ1-5, the V gene TRBV7-2, with TRBD1 matching over 8 bases. J was trimmed by 2 bases and V by 2 bases; bases with no gene match: 2. The CDR3 covers 15 residues. Germline V CDR1 and CDR2: SGHTA, FQGNSA. CDR3 loop: CASSLQGAGNQPQHF. CDR3 in DNA: TGTGCCAGCAGCTTACAGGGGGCAGGCAATCAGCCCCAGCATTTT.

This clone was detected only once. The J gene is TRBJ2-7, the V gene TRBV4-1, with unresolved D. This CDR3 spans 15 amino acids. Looked up from germline, CDR1 is MGHRA and CDR2 is YSYEKL. Trimming left V 3 bases short and J 3 bases short, with 15 bases between. The CDR3 nucleotides are TGCGCCAGCAGCCAGCATCAGGTTATGGGCTACGAGCAGTACTTC. Encoded protein: CASSQHQVMGYEQYF.

The V gene is TRBV29-1, the J gene TRBJ1-2, with no clear D. CDR1 and CDR2 from the germline V gene are SQVTM and ANQGSEA. V was clipped by 3 bases and J by 4 bases, with 6 bases between them. The CDR3 sequence is 11 residues long. The CDR3 bases are TGCAGCGTTGAGGCTGCCTATGGCTACACCTTC. Translated: CSVEAAYGYTF.

Ten or more counts support this clone. The chain employs TRBV7-8 and TRBJ1-4; no reliable D call. V lost 7 bases and J lost 0, with 15 bases in between. The CDR3 contains 16 residues. Looked up from germline, CDR1 is SGHVS and CDR2 is FQNEAQ. CDR3 sequence reads: CASTTLSRATNEKLFF. Here the CDR3 DNA reads TGTGCCAGCACTACGTTGTCCCGGGCAACTAATGAAAAACTGTTTTTT.

The rearrangement joins TRBV7-8 to TRBJ1-2; D ambiguous. The V end was cut by 1 base, the J end by 7 bases, with 10 bases between. In germline, CDR1 is SGHVS, CDR2 FQNEAQ. The CDR3 spans 13 residues. In DNA form, the CDR3 reads TGTGCCAGCAGCTTAGGACCCCTAGGTGGCTACACCTTC. This translates into CASSLGPLGGYTF.

The chain couples TRBV5-1 to TRBJ2-1, with 13 nucleotides matching TRBD2. From germline, CDR1 is SGHRS and CDR2 YFSETQ. The CDR3 is 15 amino acids. V was clipped by 4 bases and J by 9 bases; unmatched bases: 7. CDR3 in amino acids: CASSPLAGGPPEQFF. The CDR3 nucleotides read TGCGCCAGCAGCCCACTAGCGGGGGGGCCTCCTGAGCAGTTCTTC.

CDR3 in amino acids: CASHTGSNEQFF. The CDR3 DNA is TGTGCCAGTCATACAGGGAGCAATGAGCAGTTCTTC. The V call is TRBV5-4, the J call TRBJ2-1, with D maybe TRBD1 (6 bases). Trimming left V 8 bases short and J 6 bases short, with 12 bases between. This CDR3 spans 12 amino acids. CDR1 and CDR2 (germline): SGHNT, YYREEE (reference sequence).

This chain connects TRBV18 to TRBJ1-6, with no clear D. The CDR3 consists of 16 residues. Germline V gene lookup returns CDR1 KGHSH and CDR2 LQKENI. The V end was cut by 0 bases, the J end by 5 bases, with 11 bases between. CDR3 protein: CASSPPLGLNNSPLHF. For the CDR3, the DNA is TGTGCCAGCTCACCACCCCTGGGCCTAAATAATTCACCCCTCCACTTT.

This sequence joins TRBV5-1 and TRBJ2-4; TRBD2 matches at 8 bases. From germline, CDR1 is SGHRS and CDR2 YFSETQ. The length of the CDR3 is 13 residues. J lost 9 bases, V lost 4 bases, and 6 bases had no gene match. The CDR3 spells CASSTGGQSIQYF. Here the CDR3 DNA reads TGCGCCAGCAGCACGGGGGGGCAGTCCATTCAGTACTTC. Full variable domain (remainder filled in from reference TRBV5-1 and TRBJ2-4): KAGVTQTPRYLIKTRGQQVTLSCSPISGHRSVSWYQQTPGQGLQFLFEYFSETQRNKGNFPGRFSGRQFSNSRSEMNVSTLELGDSALYLCASSTGGQSIQYFGAGTRLSVL.